This T cell receptor beta chain was documented in a study of blood T cell repertoires in COVID-19. Sequencing used immunoSEQ multiplex PCR; TCRdb keeps in-frame clones, though not all of them. This table has more than 300,000 clones, under 90% appearing once. Germline lookup yields CDR1 SGHTS and CDR2 YDEGEE. With V trimmed by 0 bases and J by 2 bases, 10 bases remained unmatched. The CDR3 runs 17 residues. This receptor was obtained from a woman aged 25-40 years with COVID-19, enrolled during active disease. The chain couples TRBV5-8 to TRBJ1-2; 7 nucleotides align to TRBD1. The sample taken for sequencing was peripheral blood. The CDR3 here is CASSLAGTASRNYGYTF. The CDR3 region has the DNA TGTGCCAGCAGCTTGGCCGGGACAGCTTCACGAAACTATGGCTACACCTTC.